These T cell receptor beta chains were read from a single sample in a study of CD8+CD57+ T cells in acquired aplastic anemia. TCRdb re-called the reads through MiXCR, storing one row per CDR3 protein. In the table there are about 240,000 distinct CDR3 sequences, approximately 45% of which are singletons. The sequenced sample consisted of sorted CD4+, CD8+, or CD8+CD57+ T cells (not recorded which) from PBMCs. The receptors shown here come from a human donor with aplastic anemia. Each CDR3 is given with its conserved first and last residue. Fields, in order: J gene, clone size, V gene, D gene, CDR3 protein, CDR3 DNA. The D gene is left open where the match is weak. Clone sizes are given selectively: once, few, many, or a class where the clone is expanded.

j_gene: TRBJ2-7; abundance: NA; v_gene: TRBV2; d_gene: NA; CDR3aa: CASSPYRESYNEQYF; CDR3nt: TGTGCCAGCAGTCCCTACCGGGAGTCCTACAATGAGCAGTACTTC
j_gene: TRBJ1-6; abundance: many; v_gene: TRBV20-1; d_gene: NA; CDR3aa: CSAKAGTYYNSPLHF; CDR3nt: TGCAGTGCGAAGGCCGGGACCTACTATAATTCACCCCTCCACTTT
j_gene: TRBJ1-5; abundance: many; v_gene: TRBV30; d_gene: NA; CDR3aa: CAWSGSDNQPQHF; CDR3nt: TGTGCCTGGAGTGGCAGCGATAATCAGCCCCAGCATTTT
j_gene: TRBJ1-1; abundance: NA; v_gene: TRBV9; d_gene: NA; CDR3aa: CASSLIGYEAFF; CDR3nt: TGCGCCAGCAGCTTAATCGGCTACGAAGCTTTCTTT
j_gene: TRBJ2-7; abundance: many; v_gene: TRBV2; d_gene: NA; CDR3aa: CASRNRADEQYF; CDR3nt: TGTGCCAGCAGGAACAGGGCGGACGAGCAGTACTTC
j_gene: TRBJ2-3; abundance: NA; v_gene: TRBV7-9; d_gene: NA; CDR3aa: CASSLGGRRADTQYF; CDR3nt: TGTGCCAGCAGTCTCGGGGGTCGCCGGGCAGATACGCAGTATTTT
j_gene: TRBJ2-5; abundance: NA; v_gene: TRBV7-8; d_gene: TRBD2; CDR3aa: CASSPAGLAGLQTQYF; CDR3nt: TGTGCCAGCAGCCCTGCGGGACTAGCGGGGTTGCAGACCCAGTACTTC
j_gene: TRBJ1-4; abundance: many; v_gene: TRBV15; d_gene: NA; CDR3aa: CATSSFRQVASKKLFF; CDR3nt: TGTGCCACCAGCAGCTTTAGACAGGTAGCCTCGAAAAAACTGTTTTTT
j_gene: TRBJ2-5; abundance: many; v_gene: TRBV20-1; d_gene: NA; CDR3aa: CSARDLVSEQETQYF; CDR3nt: TGCAGTGCTAGAGATCTCGTGTCAGAACAAGAGACCCAGTACTTC
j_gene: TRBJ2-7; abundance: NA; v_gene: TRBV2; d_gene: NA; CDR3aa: CASSLDPREQYF; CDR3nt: TGTGCCAGCAGCTTAGACCCGAGGGAGCAGTACTTC
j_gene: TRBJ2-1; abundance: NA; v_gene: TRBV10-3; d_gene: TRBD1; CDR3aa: CALSAGTAKNEQFF; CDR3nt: TGTGCCCTATCTGCCGGGACAGCCAAAAATGAGCAGTTCTTC
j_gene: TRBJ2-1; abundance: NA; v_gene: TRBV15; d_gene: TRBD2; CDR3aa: CATSIAGAVYNEQFF; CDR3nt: TGTGCCACCAGCATAGCGGGAGCGGTATACAATGAGCAGTTCTTC
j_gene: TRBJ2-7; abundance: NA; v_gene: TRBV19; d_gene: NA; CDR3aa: CASSRPSAGSSEQYF; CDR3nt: TGTGCCAGTAGTCGGCCTAGCGCGGGATCTTCCGAGCAGTACTTC
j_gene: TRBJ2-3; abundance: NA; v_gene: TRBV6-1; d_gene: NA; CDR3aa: CASSGTGRGADTQYF; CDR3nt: TGTGCCAGCAGTGGAACCGGGAGAGGTGCAGATACGCAGTATTTT
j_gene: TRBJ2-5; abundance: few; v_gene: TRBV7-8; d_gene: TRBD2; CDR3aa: CASSSSGLAGEQETQYF; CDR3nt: TGTGCCAGCAGCTCCTCCGGACTAGCGGGAGAACAAGAGACCCAGTACTTC
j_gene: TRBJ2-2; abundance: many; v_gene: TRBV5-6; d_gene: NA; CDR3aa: CASSLVQAGELFF; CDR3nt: TGTGCCAGCAGCTTGGTTCAGGCCGGGGAGCTGTTTTTT
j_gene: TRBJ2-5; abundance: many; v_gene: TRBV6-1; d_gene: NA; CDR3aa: CASSEQERETQYF; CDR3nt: TGTGCCAGCAGTGAACAGGAGAGAGAGACCCAGTACTTC
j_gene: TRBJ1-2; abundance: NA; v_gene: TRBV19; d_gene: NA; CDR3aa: CASSIGRGYGYTF; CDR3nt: TGTGCCAGTAGTATAGGGAGAGGGTACGGCTACACCTTC
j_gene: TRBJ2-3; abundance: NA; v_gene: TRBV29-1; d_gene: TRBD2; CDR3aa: CSVDYAGGGTDTQYF; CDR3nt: TGCAGCGTTGATTACGCGGGGGGCGGCACAGATACGCAGTATTTT
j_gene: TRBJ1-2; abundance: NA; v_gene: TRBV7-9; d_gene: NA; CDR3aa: CASSRRGSYDGYTF; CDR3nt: TGTGCCAGCAGCCGCAGGGGATCTTATGATGGCTACACCTTC
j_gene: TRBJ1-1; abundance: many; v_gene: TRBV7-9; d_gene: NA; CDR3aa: CASSPGDGDIEAFF; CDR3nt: TGTGCCAGCAGCCCTGGGGACGGAGACATTGAAGCTTTCTTT
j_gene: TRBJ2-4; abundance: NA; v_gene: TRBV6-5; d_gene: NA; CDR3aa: CASSQWRGGDIQYF; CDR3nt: TGTGCCAGCAGCCAATGGAGAGGGGGGGACATTCAGTACTTC
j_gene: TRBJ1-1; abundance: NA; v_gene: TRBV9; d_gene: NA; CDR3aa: CASSQISGVAEAFF; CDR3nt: TGTGCCAGCAGTCAAATCTCAGGGGTTGCTGAAGCTTTCTTT
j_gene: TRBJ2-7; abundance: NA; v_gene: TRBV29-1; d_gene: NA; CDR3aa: CSVVGGSYEQYF; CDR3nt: TGCAGCGTTGTCGGGGGATCCTACGAGCAGTACTTC
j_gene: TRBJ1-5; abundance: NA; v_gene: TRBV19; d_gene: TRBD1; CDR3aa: CASTKTGAQPQHF; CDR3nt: TGTGCCAGTACTAAGACAGGGGCTCAGCCCCAGCATTTT
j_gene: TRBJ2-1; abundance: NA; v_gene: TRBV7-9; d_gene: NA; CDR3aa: CASSGASEGNEQFF; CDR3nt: TGTGCCAGCAGCGGGGCCTCCGAGGGGAATGAGCAGTTCTTC
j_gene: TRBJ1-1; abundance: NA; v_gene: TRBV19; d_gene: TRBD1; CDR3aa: CASALGQAMNTEAFF; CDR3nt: TGTGCCAGTGCTCTGGGACAGGCGATGAACACTGAAGCTTTCTTT